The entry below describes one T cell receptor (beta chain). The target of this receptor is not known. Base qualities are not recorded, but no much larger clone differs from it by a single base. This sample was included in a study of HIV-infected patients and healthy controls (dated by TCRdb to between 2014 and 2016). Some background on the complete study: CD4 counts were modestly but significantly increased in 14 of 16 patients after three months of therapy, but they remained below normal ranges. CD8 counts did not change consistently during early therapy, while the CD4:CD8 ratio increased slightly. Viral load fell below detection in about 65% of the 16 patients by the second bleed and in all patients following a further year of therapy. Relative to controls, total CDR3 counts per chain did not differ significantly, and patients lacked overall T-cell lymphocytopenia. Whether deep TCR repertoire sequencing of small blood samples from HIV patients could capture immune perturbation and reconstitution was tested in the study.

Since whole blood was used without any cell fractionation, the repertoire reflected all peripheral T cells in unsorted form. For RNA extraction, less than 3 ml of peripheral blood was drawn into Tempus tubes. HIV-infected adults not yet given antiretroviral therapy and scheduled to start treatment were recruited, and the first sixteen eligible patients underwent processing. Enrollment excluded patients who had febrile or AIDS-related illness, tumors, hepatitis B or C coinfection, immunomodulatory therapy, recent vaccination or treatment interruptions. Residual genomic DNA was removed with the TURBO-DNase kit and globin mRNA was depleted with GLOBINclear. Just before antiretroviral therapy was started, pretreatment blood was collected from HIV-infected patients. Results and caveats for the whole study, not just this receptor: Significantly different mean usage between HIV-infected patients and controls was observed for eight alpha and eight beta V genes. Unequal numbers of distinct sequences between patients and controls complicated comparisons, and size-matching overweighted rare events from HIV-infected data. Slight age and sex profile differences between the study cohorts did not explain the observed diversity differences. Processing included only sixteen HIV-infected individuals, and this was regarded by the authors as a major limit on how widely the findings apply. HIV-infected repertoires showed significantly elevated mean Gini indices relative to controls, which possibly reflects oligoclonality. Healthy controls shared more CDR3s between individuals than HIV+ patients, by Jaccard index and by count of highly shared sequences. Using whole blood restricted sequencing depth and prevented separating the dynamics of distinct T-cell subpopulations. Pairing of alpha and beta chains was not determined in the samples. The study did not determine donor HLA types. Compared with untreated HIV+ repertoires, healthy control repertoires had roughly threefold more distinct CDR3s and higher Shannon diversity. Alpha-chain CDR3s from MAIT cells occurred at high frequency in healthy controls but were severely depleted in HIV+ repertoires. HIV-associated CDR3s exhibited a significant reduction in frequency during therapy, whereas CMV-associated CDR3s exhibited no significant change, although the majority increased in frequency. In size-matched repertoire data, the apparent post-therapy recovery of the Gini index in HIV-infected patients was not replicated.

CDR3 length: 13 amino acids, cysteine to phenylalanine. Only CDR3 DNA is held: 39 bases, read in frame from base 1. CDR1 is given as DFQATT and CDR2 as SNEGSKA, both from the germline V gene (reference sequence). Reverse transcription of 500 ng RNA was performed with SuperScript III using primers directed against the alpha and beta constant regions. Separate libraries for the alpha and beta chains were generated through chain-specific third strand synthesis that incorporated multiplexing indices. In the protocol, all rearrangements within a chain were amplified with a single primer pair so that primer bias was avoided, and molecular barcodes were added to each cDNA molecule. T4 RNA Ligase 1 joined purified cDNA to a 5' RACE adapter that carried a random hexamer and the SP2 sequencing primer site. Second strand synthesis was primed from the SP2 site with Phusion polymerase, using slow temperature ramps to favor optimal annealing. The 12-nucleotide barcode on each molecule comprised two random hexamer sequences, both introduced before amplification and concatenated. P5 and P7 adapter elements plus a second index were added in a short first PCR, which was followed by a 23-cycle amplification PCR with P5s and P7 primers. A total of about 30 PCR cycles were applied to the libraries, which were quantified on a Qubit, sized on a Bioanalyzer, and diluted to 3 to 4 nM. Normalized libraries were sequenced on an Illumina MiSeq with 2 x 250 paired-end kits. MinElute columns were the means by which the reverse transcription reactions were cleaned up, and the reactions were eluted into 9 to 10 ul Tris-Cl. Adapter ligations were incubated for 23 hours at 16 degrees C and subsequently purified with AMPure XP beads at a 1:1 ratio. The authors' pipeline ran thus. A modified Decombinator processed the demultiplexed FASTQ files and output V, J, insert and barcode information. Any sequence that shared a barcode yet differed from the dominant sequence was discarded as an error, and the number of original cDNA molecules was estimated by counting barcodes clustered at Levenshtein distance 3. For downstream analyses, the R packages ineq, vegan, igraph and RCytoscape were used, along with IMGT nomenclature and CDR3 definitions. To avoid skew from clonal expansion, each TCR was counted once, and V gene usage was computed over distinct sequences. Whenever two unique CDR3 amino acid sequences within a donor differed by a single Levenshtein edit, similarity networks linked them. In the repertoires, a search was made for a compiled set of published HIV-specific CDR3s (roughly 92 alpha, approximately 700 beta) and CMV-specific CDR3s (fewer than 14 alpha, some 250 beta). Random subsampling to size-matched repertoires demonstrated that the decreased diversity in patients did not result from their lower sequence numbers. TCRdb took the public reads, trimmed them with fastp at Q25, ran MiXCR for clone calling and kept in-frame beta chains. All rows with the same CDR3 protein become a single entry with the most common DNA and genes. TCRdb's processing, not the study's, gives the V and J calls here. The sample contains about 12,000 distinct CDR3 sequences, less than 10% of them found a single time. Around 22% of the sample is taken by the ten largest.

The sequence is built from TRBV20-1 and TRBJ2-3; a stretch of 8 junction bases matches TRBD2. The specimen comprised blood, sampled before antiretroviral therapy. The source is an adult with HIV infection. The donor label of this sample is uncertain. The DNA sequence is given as TGCAGCTTCGGGGGGGCCGATACAGATACGCAGTATTTT. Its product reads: CSFGGADTDTQYF.